These 26 T cell receptor beta chains originate from one sample sequenced in a study of T cells in Graves' hyperthyroidism and ophthalmopathy. The source material, RNA transcripts, was used to amplify TCR beta CDR3 regions. An initial round of RT-PCR targeting the TCR CDR3 relied on the HTBI primer set. A single record per CDR3 protein comes from TCRdb applying MiXCR to the multiplex PCR reads. The sample lists about 380,000 distinct CDR3 sequences; about 15% were seen once. The sequencing sample was made of blood. The origin of the receptors is a woman aged 55-70 years with Graves' hyperthyroidism.

J is TRBJ1-2 and V is TRBV6-1; no firm D call. Germline CDR1 reads MNHNS; CDR2 reads SASEGT. V lost 4 bases and J 1 base, leaving 4 bases between the germline ends. The CDR3 covers 12 residues. CDR3 loop: CASSGNNYGYTF. The CDR3 nucleotides read TGTGCCAGCAGTGGAAATAACTATGGCTACACCTTC.

This clonotype was seen at least ten times. The chain combines TRBV2 with TRBJ1-5; D ambiguous. Trimming pared 4 bases from V and 4 bases from J, leaving 8 bases between. The germline V gene has CDR1 SNHLY and CDR2 FYNNEI. The CDR3 is made up of 13 amino acids. CDR3 coding DNA: TGTGCCAGCAGTGGAAACAGTAATCAGCCCCAGCATTTT. It is translated as CASSGNSNQPQHF.

The J gene is TRBJ2-1, the V gene TRBV5-5, with 11 bases that match TRBD2. After removal of 0 bases from V and 9 bases from J, the junction contained 5 bases not matched to a gene. There are 15 residues in the CDR3. The germline V gene encodes CDR1 SGHKS and CDR2 YYEKEE (reference sequence). The CDR3 DNA sequence: TGTGCCAGCAGCTTGGTACTAGCGGGAGTCGGTGAGCAGTTCTTC. The encoded protein is CASSLVLAGVGEQFF.

Ten or more counts support this clonotype. The V gene is TRBV20-1, the J gene TRBJ2-7; D possibly uses TRBD1 or TRBD2 (6 bases each). Trimming removed 1 base from V and 4 bases from J, with 17 bases in between. The V gene's germline CDR1 is DFQATT and CDR2 SNEGSKA (reference sequence). CDR3 length: 15 residues. In DNA, the CDR3 is TGCAGTGCTAGAGGATACGTCGGGGGCGGGTACGAGCAGTACTTC. This translates into CSARGYVGGGYEQYF.

This clonotype was picked up many times. The chain combines TRBV7-8 with TRBJ2-4, with D unclear. The length of the CDR3 is 14 residues. Germline assignment: CDR1 SGHVS and CDR2 FQNEAQ. V lost 5 bases and J 5 bases, leaving 13 bases between the germline ends. CDR3 amino acids: CASSPWTAQNIQYF. As DNA, the CDR3 is TGTGCCAGCAGCCCCTGGACGGCACAAAACATTCAGTACTTC.

This clonotype came up many times. This sequence joins TRBV24-1 and TRBJ2-1, with D perhaps assigned TRBD1 or TRBD2 (6 bases each). V lost 7 bases and J 8 bases, leaving 20 bases between the germline ends. This CDR3 is 15 amino acids long. The germline CDR1 and CDR2 sequences are KGHDR and SFDVKD. The CDR3 protein is CATSLGGGPGDEQFF. The CDR3 DNA reads as TGTGCCACCAGCTTAGGGGGAGGCCCAGGCGATGAGCAGTTCTTC.

The table lists this clonotype with a few counts. The chain recombines TRBV19 with TRBJ2-1; D is unresolved. CDR3 length: 17 amino acids. Germline V lookup: CDR1 LNHDA, CDR2 SQIVND (reference sequence). Trimming took off 2 bases at V and 0 bases at J, with 14 bases between the two ends. The CDR3 loop is CASSIFRQEISYNEQFF. In DNA, the CDR3 is TGTGCCAGTAGTATATTTCGGCAAGAGATCTCCTACAATGAGCAGTTCTTC.

This clonotype came up many times. V gene TRBV24-1 combines with J gene TRBJ2-7; 8 nucleotides align to TRBD1. V lost 7 bases, J lost 2 bases, and 15 bases stayed unmatched. Germline CDR1 KGHDR, CDR2 SFDVKD. The CDR3 is made up of 17 amino acids. The DNA for the CDR3 is TGTGCCACCAGGAGAGAGACTGGGACAGGCTATCCCTACGAGCAGTACTTC. Translated, it gives CATRRETGTGYPYEQYF.

In this sample, this clonotype turned up many times. This chain joins TRBV6-1 and TRBJ2-7, with D possibly matching TRBD1 (7 bases). V lost 6 bases and J 3 bases, leaving 15 bases between the germline ends. Germline CDR1 is MNHNS and CDR2 is SASEGT. The CDR3 runs 14 residues. The CDR3 region is CASRPGGQNYEQYF. CDR3 DNA sequence: TGTGCCAGCAGACCCGGGGGACAGAACTACGAGCAGTACTTC.

In regard to this clonotype: A read error may be the cause here, since a much bigger clone is one base away. The chain recombines TRBV9 with TRBJ2-3, with D possibly TRBD2 on 5 matching bases. Trimming removed 7 bases at V and 8 bases at J, with 14 bases between. Germline V gene sequence: CDR1 SGDLS, CDR2 YYNGEE. The CDR3 runs to 12 residues. CDR3: CASGGADGTQYF. As DNA, the CDR3 is TGTGCCAGCGGCGGAGCGGACGGTACGCAGTATTTT.

The sample holds many counts of this clonotype. The V call is TRBV7-2, the J call TRBJ2-1, with a tentative D call TRBD2 (5 bases). Germline loops: CDR1 SGHTA, CDR2 FQGNSA. This CDR3 comprises 18 residues. V lost 2 bases to trimming and J lost 0 bases, with 17 bases between them. The CDR3 here is CASSLFPQRRSSYNEQFF. In DNA form, the CDR3 reads TGTGCCAGCAGCTTATTCCCCCAGCGGAGGAGCTCCTACAATGAGCAGTTCTTC.

This clonotype was recorded many times. This chain connects TRBV30 to TRBJ1-5; 8 nucleotides match TRBD1. Germline lookup yields CDR1 GTSNPN and CDR2 SVGIG (reference sequence). The trim removed 2 bases at V and 7 bases at J, leaving 4 bases unmatched. This CDR3 is built from 13 residues. CDR3 residues: CAWSQTGDQPQHF. The CDR3 DNA reads as TGTGCCTGGAGTCAGACAGGGGACCAGCCCCAGCATTTT.

There are many counts of this clonotype. The chain carries TRBV6-1 and TRBJ2-7; 7 nucleotides align to TRBD1. With V trimmed by 6 bases and J by 4 bases, 9 bases remained unmatched. CDR1 is MNHNS, CDR2 SASEGT, per germline. The CDR3 runs to 14 residues. CDR3 sequence (DNA): TGTGCCAGCAGACCTCAGGGGGAGAAATACGAGCAGTACTTC. Its protein product is CASRPQGEKYEQYF.

At least ten counts were recorded for this clonotype. The V gene is TRBV7-8, the J gene TRBJ1-1; D possibly corresponds to TRBD1 (5 bases). Trimming removed 5 bases from V and 0 bases from J, with 10 bases in between. CDR1 and CDR2 from the germline V gene are SGHVS and FQNEAQ. The CDR3 runs 14 residues. The CDR3 DNA reads as TGTGCCAGCAGCGTACAGGTTATGAACACTGAAGCTTTCTTT. Encoded protein: CASSVQVMNTEAFF.

V gene TRBV6-1 combines with J gene TRBJ2-7; D unresolved. Trimming removed 8 bases from V and 7 bases from J, with 18 bases in between. The CDR3 is made up of 13 amino acids. Germline V gene sequence: CDR1 MNHNS, CDR2 SASEGT. The CDR3 loop is CASLQPPGREQYF. CDR3 bases: TGTGCCAGCCTCCAACCCCCCGGACGGGAGCAGTACTTC.

This rearrangement joins TRBV19 to TRBJ2-3, with D tentatively TRBD2 (6 bases). The germline V gene has CDR1 LNHDA and CDR2 SQIVND (reference sequence). This CDR3 contains 15 residues. V was pared by 8 bases and J by 1 base, with 16 bases between. The CDR3 bases are TGTGCCAGTGCGCGAGGGGAGCGGGGCACAGATACGCAGTATTTT. It codes for CASARGERGTDTQYF. Combining the CDR3 with reference TRBV19 and TRBJ2-3 gives the whole variable domain DGGITQSPKYLFRKEGQNVTLSCEQNLNHDAMYWYRQDPGQGLRLIYYSQIVNDFQKGDIAEGYSVSREKKESFPLTVTSAQKNPTAFYLCASARGERGTDTQYFGPGTRLTVL.

DNA for the CDR3: TGTGCCAGCAGCGTGACTGTGGCCGGGGGTCACTATGGCTACACCTTC. Its translation: CASSVTVAGGHYGYTF. The chain combines TRBV12-3 or TRBV12-4 with TRBJ1-2; tentative D call: TRBD1 (5 bases). Trimming cost V 6 bases and J 3 bases, with 20 bases left between them. This CDR3 spans 16 amino acids.

V gene TRBV20-1 combines with J gene TRBJ2-5, with TRBD1 matching 11 bases. The trim removed 0 bases at V and 6 bases at J, leaving 9 bases unmatched. Germline V lookup: CDR1 DFQATT, CDR2 SNEGSKA (reference sequence). The CDR3 totals 16 residues. The CDR3 sequence is CSARDVPGTGGKTQYF. As DNA, the CDR3 is TGCAGTGCTAGAGACGTACCCGGGACAGGGGGGAAGACCCAGTACTTC.

The chain has TRBV6-1 and TRBJ2-5; D ambiguous. This CDR3 has 13 amino acids. Trimming took off 5 bases at V and 7 bases at J, with 14 bases between the two ends. The germline V gene encodes CDR1 MNHNS and CDR2 SASEGT. CDR3 loop: CASSYLASGTQYF. DNA for the CDR3: TGTGCCAGCAGTTACCTCGCGTCTGGGACCCAGTACTTC.

This clonotype was counted at least ten times. V gene TRBV6-1 combines with J gene TRBJ1-2, with D unclear. The CDR3 sequence is 12 residues long. With 0 bases removed from V and 6 bases from J, the gap between germline ends came to 5 bases. Per the germline V gene, CDR1 is MNHNS and CDR2 is SASEGT. CDR3 sequence (DNA): TGTGCCAGCAGTGAAGCCGGGGATGGCTACACCTTC. It codes for CASSEAGDGYTF.

This clonotype was recorded at least ten times. The chain combines TRBV28 with TRBJ1-6; 7 nucleotides match TRBD1. The CDR3 covers 15 residues. CDR1 MDHEN and CDR2 SYDVKM come from the germline V gene. The V gene end was trimmed by 6 bases and the J gene end by 5 bases; junction bases not matched to a gene: 7. The CDR3 region has the DNA TGTGCCAGCAGGCAGGGACAGCTAAATAATTCACCCCTCCACTTT. Its translation: CASRQGQLNNSPLHF. Drawing the rest from reference TRBV28 and TRBJ1-6, the complete variable domain is DVKVTQSSRYLVKRTGEKVFLECVQDMDHENMFWYRQDPGLGLRLIYFSYDVKMKEKGDIPEGYSVSREKKERFSLILESASTNQTSMYLCASRQGQLNNSPLHFGNGTRLTVT.

The V call is TRBV20-1, the J call TRBJ2-1, with TRBD2 matching over 13 bases. Trimming at V came to 5 bases and at J to 7 bases, leaving 5 bases not matched to a gene. The CDR3 contains 14 residues. Germline CDR1 is DFQATT and CDR2 is SNEGSKA (reference sequence). CDR3 nucleotide sequence: TGCAGTGCTTGGACTAGCGGGAGAGGGAATGAGCAGTTCTTC. It yields the protein CSAWTSGRGNEQFF.

This clonotype was found a few times. The rearrangement links TRBV2 to TRBJ2-3, with D tentatively TRBD2 (7 bases). Germline V CDR1 and CDR2: SNHLY, FYNNEI. The length of the CDR3 is 14 residues. Trimming left V 1 base short and J 6 bases short, with 11 bases between. The CDR3 DNA follows: TGTGCCAGCAGTGAAGAACAGGGAGGGGATACGCAGTATTTT. Protein product: CASSEEQGGDTQYF.

This clonotype has ten or more counts. The chain couples TRBV2 to TRBJ2-7; 7 bases align to TRBD1. The germline V gene encodes CDR1 SNHLY and CDR2 FYNNEI. With V trimmed by 10 bases and J by 4 bases, 13 bases remained unmatched. The CDR3 extends over 14 amino acids. CDR3 in DNA: TGTGCCACCACCCAGACCGGGACAGCATACGAGCAGTACTTC. Translating gives CATTQTGTAYEQYF.

This clonotype has a count of ten or more. The chain uses TRBV20-1 and TRBJ2-3; a possible D gene is TRBD2 (6 bases). CDR3 size: 14 residues. V lost 6 bases and J lost 4, with 17 bases in between. CDR1 and CDR2 from the germline V gene are DFQATT and SNEGSKA (reference sequence). CDR3 region: CSAPGLLGADTQYF. The CDR3 DNA sequence: TGCAGTGCGCCGGGACTCCTCGGGGCAGATACGCAGTATTTT.

This clonotype occurred a few times. The genes are TRBV19 and TRBJ1-5; 8 bases align to TRBD1. J gave up 3 bases and V 5 bases, and 6 bases lay outside the gene matches. The germline CDR1 and CDR2 sequences are LNHDA and SQIVND (reference sequence). The CDR3 consists of 15 residues. CDR3 sequence reads: CASSLDRVINQPQHF. DNA of the CDR3: TGTGCCAGTAGTTTGGACAGGGTCATCAATCAGCCCCAGCATTTT.